The entry that follows covers one T cell receptor beta chain sequence. Its antigen is as yet unknown. The sample is drawn from a study of shared clonotypes between healthy human individuals. The study, taken as a whole, reports: Clonotype sharing across a handful of donors was observed for around 5% of naive CD4 clonotypes.

Trimming left V 5 bases short and J 8 bases short, with 12 bases between. The germline V gene encodes CDR1 MNHEY and CDR2 SVGAGI. The CDR3 has 12 residues. Measured with immunoSEQ multiplex PCR; TCRdb has only the in-frame clones, and not every one. The top ten clones hold 0.1% to 0.15% of a sample with around 2,000,000 clones, roughly 94% of them seen once. Sample: naive CD4+ T cells sorted from blood. The subset here: CD45RA+ positively selected. The chain employs TRBV6-5 and TRBJ1-1; maybe TRBD1 (6 bases). The sequence was obtained from a man aged 18-30 years in good health. This CDR3 reads CASSTPGQEAFF. CDR3 in DNA: TGTGCCAGCAGTACTCCGGGACAAGAAGCTTTCTTT.